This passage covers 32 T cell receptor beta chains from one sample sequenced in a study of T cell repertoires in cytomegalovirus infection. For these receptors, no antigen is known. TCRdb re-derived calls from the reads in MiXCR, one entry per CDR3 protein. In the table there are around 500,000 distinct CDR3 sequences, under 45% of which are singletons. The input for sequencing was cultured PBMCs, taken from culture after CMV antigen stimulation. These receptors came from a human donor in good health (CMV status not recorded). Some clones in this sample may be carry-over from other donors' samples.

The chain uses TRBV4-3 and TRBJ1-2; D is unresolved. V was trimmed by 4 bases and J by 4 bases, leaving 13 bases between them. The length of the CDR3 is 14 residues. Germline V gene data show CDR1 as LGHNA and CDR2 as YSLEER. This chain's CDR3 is CASSPPRPIYGYTF. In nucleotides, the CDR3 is TGCGCCAGCAGCCCACCCCGACCAATCTATGGCTACACCTTC.

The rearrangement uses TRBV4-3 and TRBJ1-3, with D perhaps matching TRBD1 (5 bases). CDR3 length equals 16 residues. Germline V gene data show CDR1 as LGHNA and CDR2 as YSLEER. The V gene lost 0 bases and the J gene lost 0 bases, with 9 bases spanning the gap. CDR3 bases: TGCGCCAGCAGCCAAGATTTTGGGGGCTCTGGAAACACCATATATTTT. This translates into CASSQDFGGSGNTIYF.

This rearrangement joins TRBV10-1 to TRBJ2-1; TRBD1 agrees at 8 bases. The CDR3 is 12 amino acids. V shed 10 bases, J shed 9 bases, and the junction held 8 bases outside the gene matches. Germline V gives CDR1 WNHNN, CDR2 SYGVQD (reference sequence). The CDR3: CATGTGRGEQFF. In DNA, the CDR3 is TGCGCCACAGGGACAGGCCGGGGTGAGCAGTTCTTC.

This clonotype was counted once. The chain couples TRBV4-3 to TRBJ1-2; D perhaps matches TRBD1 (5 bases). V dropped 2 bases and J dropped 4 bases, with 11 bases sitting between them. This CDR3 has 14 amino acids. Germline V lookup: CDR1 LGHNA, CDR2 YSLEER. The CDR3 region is CASSQSSGSYGYTF. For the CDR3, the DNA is TGCGCCAGCAGCCAATCCTCAGGGTCCTATGGCTACACCTTC.

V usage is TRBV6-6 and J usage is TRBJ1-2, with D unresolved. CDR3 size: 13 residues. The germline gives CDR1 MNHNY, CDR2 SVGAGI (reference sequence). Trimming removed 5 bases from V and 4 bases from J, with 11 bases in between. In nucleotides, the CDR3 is TGTGCCAGCAGTGTAAGTCCAGCCTATGGCTACACCTTC. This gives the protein CASSVSPAYGYTF.

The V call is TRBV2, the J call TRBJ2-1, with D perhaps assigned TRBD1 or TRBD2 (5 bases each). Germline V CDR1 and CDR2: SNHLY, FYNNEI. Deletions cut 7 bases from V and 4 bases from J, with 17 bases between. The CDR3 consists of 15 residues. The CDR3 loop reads CASTTMGESYNEQFF. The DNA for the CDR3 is TGTGCCAGCACTACGATGGGGGAGTCGTACAATGAGCAGTTCTTC.

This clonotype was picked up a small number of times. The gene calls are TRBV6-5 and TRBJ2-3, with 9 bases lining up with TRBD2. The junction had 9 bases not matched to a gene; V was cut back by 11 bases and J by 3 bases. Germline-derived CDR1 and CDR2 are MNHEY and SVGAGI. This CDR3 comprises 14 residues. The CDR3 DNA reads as TGTGCCGCCGCGCGGGGGGGCCGTACAGATACGCAGTATTTT. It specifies CAAARGGRTDTQYF.

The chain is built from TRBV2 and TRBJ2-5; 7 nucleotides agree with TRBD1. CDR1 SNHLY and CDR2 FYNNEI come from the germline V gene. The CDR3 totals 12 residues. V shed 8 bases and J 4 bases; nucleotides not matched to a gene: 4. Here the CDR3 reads CASGTGAETQYF. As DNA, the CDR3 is TGTGCCAGCGGCACAGGGGCAGAGACCCAGTACTTC.

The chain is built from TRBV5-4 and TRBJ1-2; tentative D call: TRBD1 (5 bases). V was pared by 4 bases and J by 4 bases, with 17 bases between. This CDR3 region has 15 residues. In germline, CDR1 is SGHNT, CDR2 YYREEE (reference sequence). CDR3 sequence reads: CASSGGLGMVYGYTF. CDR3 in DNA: TGTGCCAGCAGCGGGGGACTCGGGATGGTCTATGGCTACACCTTC.

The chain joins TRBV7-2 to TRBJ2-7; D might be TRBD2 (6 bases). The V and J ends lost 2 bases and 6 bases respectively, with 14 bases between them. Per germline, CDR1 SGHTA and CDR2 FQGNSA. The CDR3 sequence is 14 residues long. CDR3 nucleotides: TGTGCCAGCAGCTTATCGGAGGGGTCGGGCGAGCAGTACTTC. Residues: CASSLSEGSGEQYF.

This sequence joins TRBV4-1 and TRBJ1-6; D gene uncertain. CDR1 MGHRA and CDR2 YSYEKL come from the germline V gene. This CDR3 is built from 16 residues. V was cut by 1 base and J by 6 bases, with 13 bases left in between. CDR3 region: CASSQGRGNTNSPLHF. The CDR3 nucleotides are TGCGCCAGCAGCCAAGGGAGAGGGAATACTAATTCACCCCTCCACTTT.

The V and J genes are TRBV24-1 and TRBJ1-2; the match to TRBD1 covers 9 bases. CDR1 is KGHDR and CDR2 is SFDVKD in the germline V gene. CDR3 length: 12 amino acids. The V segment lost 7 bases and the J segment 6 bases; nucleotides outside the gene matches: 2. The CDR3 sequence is CATSRTGDGYTF. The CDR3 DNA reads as TGTGCCACCAGCAGGACAGGGGATGGCTACACCTTC.

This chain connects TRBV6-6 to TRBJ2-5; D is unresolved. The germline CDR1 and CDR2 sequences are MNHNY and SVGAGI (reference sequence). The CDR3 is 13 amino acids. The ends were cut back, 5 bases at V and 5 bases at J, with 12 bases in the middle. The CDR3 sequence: CASSRIDAETQYF. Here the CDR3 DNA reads TGTGCCAGCAGTAGGATCGACGCGGAGACCCAGTACTTC.

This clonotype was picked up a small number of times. Written as DNA, the CDR3 is TGTGCCAGCAGACCTACAGGGGCCACCGGGGCCCAGTACTTC. Translating gives CASRPTGATGAQYF. This chain joins TRBV12-3 or TRBV12-4 and TRBJ2-5, with 7 nucleotides matching TRBD1. CDR3 length: 14 amino acids. V lost 6 bases, J lost 9 bases, and 13 bases stayed unmatched.

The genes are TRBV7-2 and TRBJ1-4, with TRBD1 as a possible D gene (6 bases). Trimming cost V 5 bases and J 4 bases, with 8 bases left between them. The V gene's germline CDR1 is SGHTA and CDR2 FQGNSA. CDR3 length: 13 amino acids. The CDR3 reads CASSRGNNEKLFF. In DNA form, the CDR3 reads TGTGCCAGCAGCAGGGGGAATAATGAAAAACTGTTTTTT.

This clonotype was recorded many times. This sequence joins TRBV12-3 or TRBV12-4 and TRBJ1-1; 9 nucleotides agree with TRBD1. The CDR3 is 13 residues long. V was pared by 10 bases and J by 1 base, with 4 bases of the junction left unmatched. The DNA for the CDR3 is TGTGCCATCGGACAGGGGAAGAACACTGAAGCTTTCTTT. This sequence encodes CAIGQGKNTEAFF.

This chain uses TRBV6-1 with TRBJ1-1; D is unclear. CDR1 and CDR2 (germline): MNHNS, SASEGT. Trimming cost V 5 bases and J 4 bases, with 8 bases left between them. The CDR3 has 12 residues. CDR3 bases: TGTGCCAGCAGTCGGTGGAGCACTGAAGCTTTCTTT. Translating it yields CASSRWSTEAFF.

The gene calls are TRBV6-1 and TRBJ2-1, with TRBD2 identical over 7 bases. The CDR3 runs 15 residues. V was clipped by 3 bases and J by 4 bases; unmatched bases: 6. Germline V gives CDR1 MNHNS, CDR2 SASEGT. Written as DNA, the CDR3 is TGTGCCAGCAGTGAGCTTGGACTAGAGTACAATGAGCAGTTCTTC. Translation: CASSELGLEYNEQFF.

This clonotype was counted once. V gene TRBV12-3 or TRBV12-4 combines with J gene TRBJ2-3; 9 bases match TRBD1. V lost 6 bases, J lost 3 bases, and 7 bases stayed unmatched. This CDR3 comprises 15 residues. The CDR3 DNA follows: TGTGCCAGCAGCTACAGGGGGCGAAAAACAGATACGCAGTATTTT. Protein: CASSYRGRKTDTQYF.

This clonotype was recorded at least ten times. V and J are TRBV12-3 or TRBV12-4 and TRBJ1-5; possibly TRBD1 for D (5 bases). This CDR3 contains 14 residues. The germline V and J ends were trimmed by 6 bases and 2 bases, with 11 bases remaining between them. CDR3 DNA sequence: TGTGCCAGCAGCCCGGGGGGTGGCAATCAGCCCCAGCATTTT. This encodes CASSPGGGNQPQHF.

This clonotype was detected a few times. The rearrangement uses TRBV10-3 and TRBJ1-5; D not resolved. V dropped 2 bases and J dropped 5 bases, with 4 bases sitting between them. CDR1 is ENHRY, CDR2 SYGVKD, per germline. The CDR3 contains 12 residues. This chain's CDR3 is CAISERDQPQHF. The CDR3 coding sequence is TGTGCCATCAGTGAGCGGGATCAGCCCCAGCATTTT.

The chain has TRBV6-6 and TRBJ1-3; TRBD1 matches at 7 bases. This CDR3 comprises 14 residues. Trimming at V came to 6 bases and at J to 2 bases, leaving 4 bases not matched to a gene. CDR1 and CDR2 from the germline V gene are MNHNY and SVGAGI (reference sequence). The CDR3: CASRDTGAGNTIYF. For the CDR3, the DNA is TGTGCCAGCAGAGACACAGGGGCTGGAAACACCATATATTTT.

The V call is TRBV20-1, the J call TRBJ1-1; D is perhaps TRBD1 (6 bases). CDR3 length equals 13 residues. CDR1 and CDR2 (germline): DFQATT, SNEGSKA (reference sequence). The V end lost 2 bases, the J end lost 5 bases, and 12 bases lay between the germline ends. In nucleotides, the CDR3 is TGCAGTGCTAGAAAAACAGGGAGGACTGAAGCTTTCTTT. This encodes CSARKTGRTEAFF.

The CDR3 DNA sequence: TGTGCCAGCAGCTACACAACGGGGGGGGATAGTGAGCAGTTCTTC. Translation: CASSYTTGGDSEQFF. The rearrangement links TRBV7-6 to TRBJ2-1; 8 positions match TRBD2. V was pared by 4 bases and J by 9 bases, with 11 bases of the junction left unmatched. The CDR3 sequence is 15 residues long. In germline, CDR1 is SGHVS, CDR2 FNYEAQ.

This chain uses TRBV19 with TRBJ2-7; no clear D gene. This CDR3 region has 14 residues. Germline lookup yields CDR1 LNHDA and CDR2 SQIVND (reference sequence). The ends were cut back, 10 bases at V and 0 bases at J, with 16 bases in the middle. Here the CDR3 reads CATLPTIYSYEQYF. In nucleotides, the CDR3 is TGTGCCACCCTCCCTACAATTTACTCCTACGAGCAGTACTTC.

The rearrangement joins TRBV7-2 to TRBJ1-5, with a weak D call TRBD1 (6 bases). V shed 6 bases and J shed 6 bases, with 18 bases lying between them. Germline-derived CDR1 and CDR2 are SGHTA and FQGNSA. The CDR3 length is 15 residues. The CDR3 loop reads CASSPPGGSSQPQHF. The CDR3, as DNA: TGTGCCAGCAGTCCGCCCGGGGGCTCGTCTCAGCCCCAGCATTTT.

For the CDR3, the DNA is TGTGCCAGCACCCTCCGAGTGGGTGAAGCTTTCTTT. Its translation is CASTLRVGEAFF. The chain employs TRBV7-2 and TRBJ1-1; D gene uncertain. Looked up from germline, CDR1 is SGHTA and CDR2 is FQGNSA. The CDR3 consists of 12 residues. V was trimmed by 7 bases and J by 7 bases, leaving 13 bases between them.

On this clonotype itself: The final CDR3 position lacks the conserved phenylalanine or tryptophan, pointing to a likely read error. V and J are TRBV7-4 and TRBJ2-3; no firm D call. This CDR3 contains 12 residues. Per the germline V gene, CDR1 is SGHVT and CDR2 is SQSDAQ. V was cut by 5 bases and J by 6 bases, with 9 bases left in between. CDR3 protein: CASSARTDTQYY. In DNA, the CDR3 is TGTGCCAGCAGCGCCCGTACGGATACGCAGTATTAT.

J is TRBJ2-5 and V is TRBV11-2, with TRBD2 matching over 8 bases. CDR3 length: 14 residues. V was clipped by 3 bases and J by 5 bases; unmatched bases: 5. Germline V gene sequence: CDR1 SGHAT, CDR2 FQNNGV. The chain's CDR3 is CASSFRGGWETQYF. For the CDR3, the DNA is TGTGCCAGCAGCTTCCGGGGGGGGTGGGAGACCCAGTACTTC.

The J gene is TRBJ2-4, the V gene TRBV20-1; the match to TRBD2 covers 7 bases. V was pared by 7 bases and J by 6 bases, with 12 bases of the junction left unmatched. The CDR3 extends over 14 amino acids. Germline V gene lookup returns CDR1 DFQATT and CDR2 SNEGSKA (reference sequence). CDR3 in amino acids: CSVPLTGGTNIQYF. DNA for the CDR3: TGCAGTGTTCCGCTCACGGGGGGAACAAACATTCAGTACTTC.

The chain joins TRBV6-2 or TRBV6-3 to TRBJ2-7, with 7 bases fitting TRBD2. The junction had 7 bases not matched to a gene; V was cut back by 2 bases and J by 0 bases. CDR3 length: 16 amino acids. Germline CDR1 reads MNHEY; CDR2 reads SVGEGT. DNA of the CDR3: TGTGCCAGCAGTTACGAGCTAGCGGAGAACTCCTACGAGCAGTACTTC. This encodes CASSYELAENSYEQYF.

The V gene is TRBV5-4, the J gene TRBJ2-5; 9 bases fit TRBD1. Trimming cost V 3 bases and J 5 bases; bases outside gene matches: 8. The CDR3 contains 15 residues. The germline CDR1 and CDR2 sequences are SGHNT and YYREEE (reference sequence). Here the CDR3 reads CASSSSDRGGETQYF. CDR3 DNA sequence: TGTGCCAGCAGCTCTTCGGACAGGGGTGGCGAGACCCAGTACTTC.